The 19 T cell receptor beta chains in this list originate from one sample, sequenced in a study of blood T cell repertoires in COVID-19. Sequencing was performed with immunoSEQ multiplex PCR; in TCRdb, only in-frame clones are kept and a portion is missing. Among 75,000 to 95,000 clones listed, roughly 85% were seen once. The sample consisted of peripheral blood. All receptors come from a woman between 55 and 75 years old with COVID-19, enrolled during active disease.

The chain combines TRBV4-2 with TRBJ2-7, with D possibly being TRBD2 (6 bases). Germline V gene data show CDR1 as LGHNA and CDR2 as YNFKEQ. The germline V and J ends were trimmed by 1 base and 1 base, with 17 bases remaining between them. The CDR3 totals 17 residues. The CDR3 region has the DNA TGTGCCAGCAGCCAAGCTGCTCAGGGTGGAGGGTCCTACGAGCAGTACTTC. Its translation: CASSQAAQGGGSYEQYF.

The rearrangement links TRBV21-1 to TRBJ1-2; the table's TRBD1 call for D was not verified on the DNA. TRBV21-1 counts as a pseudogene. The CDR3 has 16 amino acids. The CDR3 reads CASSSPSTGTDYGYTF. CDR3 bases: TGTGCCAGCAGCAGCCCCTCGACAGGGACGGACTATGGCTACACCTTC.

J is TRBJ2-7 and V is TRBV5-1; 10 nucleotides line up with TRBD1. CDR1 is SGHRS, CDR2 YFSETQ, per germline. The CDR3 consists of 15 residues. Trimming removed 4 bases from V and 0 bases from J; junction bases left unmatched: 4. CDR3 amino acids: CASSDGTGVSYEQYF. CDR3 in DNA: TGCGCCAGCAGCGATGGGACAGGGGTCTCCTACGAGCAGTACTTC.

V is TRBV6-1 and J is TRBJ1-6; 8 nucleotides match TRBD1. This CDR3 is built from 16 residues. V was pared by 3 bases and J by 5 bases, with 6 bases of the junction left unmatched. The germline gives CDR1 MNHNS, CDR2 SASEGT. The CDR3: CASSDRQGRDNSPLHF. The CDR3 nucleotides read TGTGCCAGCAGTGACCGACAGGGGCGTGATAATTCACCCCTCCACTTT.

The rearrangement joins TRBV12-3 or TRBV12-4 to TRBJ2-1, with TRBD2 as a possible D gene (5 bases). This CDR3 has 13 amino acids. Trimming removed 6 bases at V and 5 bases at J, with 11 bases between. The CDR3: CASRPLANNEQFF. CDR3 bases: TGTGCCAGCAGGCCTCTAGCAAACAATGAGCAGTTCTTC.

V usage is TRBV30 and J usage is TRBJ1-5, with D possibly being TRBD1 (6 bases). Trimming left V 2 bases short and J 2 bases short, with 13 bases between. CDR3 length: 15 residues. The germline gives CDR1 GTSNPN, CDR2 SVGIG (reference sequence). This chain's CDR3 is CAWSLGTPGNQPQHF. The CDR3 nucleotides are TGTGCCTGGAGTCTAGGGACACCTGGCAATCAGCCCCAGCATTTT. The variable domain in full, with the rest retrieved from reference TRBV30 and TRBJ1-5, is SQTIHQWPATLVQPVGSPLSLECTVEGTSNPNLYWYRQAAGRGLQLLFYSVGIGQISSEVPQNLSASRPQDRQFILSSKKLLLSDSGFYLCAWSLGTPGNQPQHFGDGTRLSIL.

The CDR3 DNA reads as TGCGCCAGCAGCTGGGGACAGGGTCCTAACTATGGCTACACCTTC. The encoded protein is CASSWGQGPNYGYTF. The rearrangement links TRBV5-1 to TRBJ1-2; 9 bases are shared with TRBD1. This CDR3 region has 15 residues. CDR1 is SGHRS, CDR2 YFSETQ, per germline. J gave up 0 bases and V 3 bases, and 3 bases lay outside the gene matches.

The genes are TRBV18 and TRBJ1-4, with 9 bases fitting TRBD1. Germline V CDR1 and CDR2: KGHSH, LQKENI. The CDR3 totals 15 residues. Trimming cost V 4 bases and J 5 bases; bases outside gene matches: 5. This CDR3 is CASSRETGGNEKLFF. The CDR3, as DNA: TGTGCCAGCTCACGGGAGACAGGGGGAAATGAAAAACTGTTTTTT.

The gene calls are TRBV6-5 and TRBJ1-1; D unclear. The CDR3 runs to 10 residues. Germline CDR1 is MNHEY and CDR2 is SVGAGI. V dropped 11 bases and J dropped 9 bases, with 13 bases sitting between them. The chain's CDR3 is CAVGETQAFF. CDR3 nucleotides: TGTGCCGTCGGGGAGACCCAAGCTTTCTTT.

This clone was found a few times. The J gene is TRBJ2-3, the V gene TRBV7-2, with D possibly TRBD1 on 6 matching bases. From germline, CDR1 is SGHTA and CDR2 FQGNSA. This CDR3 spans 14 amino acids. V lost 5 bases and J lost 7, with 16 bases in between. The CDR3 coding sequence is TGTGCCAGCAGCACACAACAGGGATGGAATACGCAGTATTTT. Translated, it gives CASSTQQGWNTQYF.

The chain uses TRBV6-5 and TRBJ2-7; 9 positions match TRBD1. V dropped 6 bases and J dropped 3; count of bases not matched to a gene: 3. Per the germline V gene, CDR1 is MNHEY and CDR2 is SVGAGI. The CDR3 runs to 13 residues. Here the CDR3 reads CASRGTGNYEQYF. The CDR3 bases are TGTGCCAGCAGGGGGACAGGGAACTACGAGCAGTACTTC.

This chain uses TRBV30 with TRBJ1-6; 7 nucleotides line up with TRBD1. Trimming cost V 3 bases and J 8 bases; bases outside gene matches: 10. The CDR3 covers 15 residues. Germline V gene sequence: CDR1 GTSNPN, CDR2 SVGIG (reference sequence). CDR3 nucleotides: TGTGCCTGGAGCCGAAGGGGGCAGGGGCATTCACCCCTCCACTTT. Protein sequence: CAWSRRGQGHSPLHF.

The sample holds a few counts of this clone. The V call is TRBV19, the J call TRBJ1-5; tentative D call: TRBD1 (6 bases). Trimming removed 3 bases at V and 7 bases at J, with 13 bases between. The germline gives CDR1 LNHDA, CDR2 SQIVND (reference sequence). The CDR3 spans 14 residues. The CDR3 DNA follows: TGTGCCAGTAGTATGGGGGACATCGCACAGCCCCAGCATTTT. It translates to CASSMGDIAQPQHF.

CDR3 nucleotides: TGTGCCAGCAGCCTATGGACAGGGGGTACCGGGGAGCTGTTTTTT. It codes for CASSLWTGGTGELFF. This chain links TRBV7-2 with TRBJ2-2; 10 bases map to TRBD1. This CDR3 has 15 residues. Unmatched junction bases numbered 5, after V lost 5 bases and J lost 5 bases. Germline V gene data show CDR1 as SGHTA and CDR2 as FQGNSA.

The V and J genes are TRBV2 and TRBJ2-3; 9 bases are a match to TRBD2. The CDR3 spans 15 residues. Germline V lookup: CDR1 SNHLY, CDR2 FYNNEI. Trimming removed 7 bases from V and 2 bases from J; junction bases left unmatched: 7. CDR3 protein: CASIRASGNTDTQYF. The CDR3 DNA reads TGTGCCAGCATAAGAGCTAGCGGGAACACAGATACGCAGTATTTT.

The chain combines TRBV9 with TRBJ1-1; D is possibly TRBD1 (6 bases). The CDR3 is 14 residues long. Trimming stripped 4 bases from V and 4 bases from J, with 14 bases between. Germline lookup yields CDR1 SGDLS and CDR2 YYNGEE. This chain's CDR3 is CASSTHREGTEAFF. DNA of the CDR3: TGTGCCAGCAGCACACACAGGGAGGGCACTGAAGCTTTCTTT.

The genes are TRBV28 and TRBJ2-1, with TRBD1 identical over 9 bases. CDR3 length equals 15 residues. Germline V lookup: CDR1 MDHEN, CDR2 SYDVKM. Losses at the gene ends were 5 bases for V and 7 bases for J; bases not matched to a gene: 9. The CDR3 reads CASSTQGQGGNEQFF. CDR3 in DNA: TGTGCCAGCAGTACCCAGGGACAGGGCGGTAATGAGCAGTTCTTC.

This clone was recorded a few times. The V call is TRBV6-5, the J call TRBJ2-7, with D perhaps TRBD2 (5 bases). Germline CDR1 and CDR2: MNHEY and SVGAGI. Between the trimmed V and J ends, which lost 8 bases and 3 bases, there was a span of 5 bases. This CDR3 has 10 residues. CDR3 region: CASGSYEQYF. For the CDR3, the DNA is TGTGCCAGCGGGAGCTACGAGCAGTACTTC.

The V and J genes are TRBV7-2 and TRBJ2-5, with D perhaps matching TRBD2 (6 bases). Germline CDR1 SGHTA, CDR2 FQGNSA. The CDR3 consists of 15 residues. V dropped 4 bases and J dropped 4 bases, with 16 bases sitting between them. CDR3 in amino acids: CASSWRLATGETQYF. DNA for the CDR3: TGTGCCAGCAGCTGGAGGCTAGCGACTGGAGAGACCCAGTACTTC.